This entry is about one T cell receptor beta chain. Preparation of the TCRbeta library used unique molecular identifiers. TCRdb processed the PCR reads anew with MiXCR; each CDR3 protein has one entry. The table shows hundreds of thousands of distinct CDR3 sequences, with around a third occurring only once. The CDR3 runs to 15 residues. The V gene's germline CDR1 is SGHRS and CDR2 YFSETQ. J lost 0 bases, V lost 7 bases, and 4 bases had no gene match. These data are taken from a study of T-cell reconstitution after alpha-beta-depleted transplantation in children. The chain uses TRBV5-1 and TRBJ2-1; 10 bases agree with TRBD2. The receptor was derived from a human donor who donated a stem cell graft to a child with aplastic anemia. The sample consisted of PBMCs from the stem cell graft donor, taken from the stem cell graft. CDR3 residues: CASRTSGASYNEQFF. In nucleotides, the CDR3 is TGCGCCAGCCGAACTAGCGGGGCCTCCTACAATGAGCAGTTCTTC.